The T cell receptor beta chain under discussion was sequenced for a study of shared clonotypes between healthy human individuals (dated by TCRdb to about 2020). Turning to the overall study: A few men and a couple of women, aged 18 to 49 years, made up the cohort. To estimate repertoire size and how much clonotypes are shared between individuals, the study performed deep sequencing of blood TCR repertoires from about five healthy adults. Different laboratories and diverse techniques were used to prepare libraries and sequence TCR repertoires, to increase sequencing depth and limit assay-specific biases. For each donor, CD4 naive and CD4 memory were each given three plates, CD8 naive was given two plates, and CD8 memory was given one plate. Each donor's leukapheresis produced roughly between roughly 0.85 and 9.5 billion PBMCs. Broad study findings and their caveats: Incomplete sequencing was indicated by rarefaction of sorted-subset datasets, despite the large sequencing depth. Naive subsets generally had larger estimated clonotype richness than memory subsets did. Sampling was restricted to blood, and TCR repertoires in tissues likely differ from the TCR repertoires found in blood. Because the study included only a small number of donors, the genetic and exposure-history diversity represented was limited. Approximately 5% of naive CD4, 3% to 3.5% of naive CD8, approximately 2% of memory CD4, and approximately 0.39% of memory CD8 clonotypes were shared across four donors. Higher generation probabilities were observed for clonotypes shared by all four sorted-subset donors than for non-shared clonotypes. Pairwise subsampling led to the expectation that sequencing depth would affect the degree of clonotype sharing among donors.

A word on this clone: Its cognate antigen has yet to be identified. No base quality values were provided; no much bigger clone lies one nucleotide off.

CD8 naive samples were obtained by positive selection for CCR7 among CD45RO-negative cells, yielding a CD45RA+CCR7+ population from which TemRA cells were excluded. Healthy HIV-negative adults with no recently reported acute infections or vaccinations were included as donors. Every donor was a Caucasian adult living in Nashville, Tennessee, USA. Blood was obtained by leukapheresis, after which PBMCs were separated by Ficoll-Histopaque density gradient centrifugation and cryopreserved in liquid nitrogen vapor phase. Analytical flow cytometry was used to check the purity and quantity of every magnetically sorted T cell population. Genomic DNA was isolated from every sorted fraction and measured by UV absorbance on a Nanodrop 2000c. CDR1 and CDR2 were assigned from the germline V gene as MDHEN and SYDVKM. The CDR3 spans 14 residues, from the cysteine through the phenylalanine. Only the CDR3 DNA stays, 42 bases, in frame from base 1. At the junction V is shortened by 4 bases and J by 3 bases, with 13 bases in between.

TCR CDR3 regions were amplified from genomic DNA by multiplex PCR using the deep immunoSEQ assay. Extracted genomic DNA from each cell subset was spread evenly across all wells of several immunoSEQ 96-well plates, with each plate serving as a replicate. Each replicate PCR for sorted subsets received about 200 ng genomic DNA, equal to about 30,000 T cell genomes. The purified libraries were quantified using a Qubit 3.0 fluorometer, sized with a Bioanalyzer 2100, and then quantified again using the KAPA Library Quantification kit. A separate single-read 150-cycle Illumina NextSeq 550 flow cell was used to sequence each immunoSEQ 96-well plate. The paper's processing steps were these. Because the immunoSEQ output held only junctional sequences and lacked quality scores, the filtering could not match the filtering applied to full-length reads. Sequences were annotated with PyIR, a Python wrapper for IgBLAST v1.9, using IMGT germline references to assign V/J genes and CDR3. Reads were filtered out if the reads had weak V/J assignments (E-value above 1e-6), no CDR3, stop codons, out-of-frame junctions, or ambiguous translated residues. V3J clonotypes were defined as sequences sharing an identical inferred V gene, J gene, and CDR3 amino acid sequence. The percentage overlap between two repertoires was calculated by dividing the number of shared unique clonotypes by the size of the smaller repertoire. Richness of each repertoire was evaluated using RTK rarefaction, the Chao1 estimator, and Recon v2.1 estimates of unobserved clonotypes. OLGA was used to compute generation probabilities for all TCRbeta clonotypes that the gDNA method yielded from a handful of donors. TCRdb re-hosts the immuneACCESS table, in-frame sequences only. Its copies lack some clones; in the studies checked, an unresolved V gene accounts for under half of them, and the cause for the rest is not known. V, J and clone size reflect that table, while D and trimming were determined from the DNA. The sample table shows around 640,000 clones, and 95% to 96% are seen once. The leading ten clones occupy 0.095% to 0.13% of the sample.

The specimen sequenced was naive CD8+ T cells sorted from blood. The sample's cell subset or site label, in plain terms: CD45RA+CCR7+. The receptor comes from a woman aged 30 to 39 in good health. Recombination connected TRBV28 to TRBJ2-7; possibly the D gene is TRBD1, per 5 matching bases. The DNA sequence follows: TGTGCCAGCAGTTGGACACCCCAAGGCTACGAGCAGTACTTC. This sequence encodes CASSWTPQGYEQYF.